This is a list of T cell receptor beta chains from one sample in a study of blood T cells in healthy people across ages. TCRdb analysed the 5' RACE reads with MiXCR anew, one entry per CDR3 protein. There are approximately 780,000 distinct CDR3 sequences in the sample; under 30% occur only once, and 3% lies in the top ten. These data were likewise used in another study, on T cells of mothers and their children.

Sequencing was performed on blood. All receptors come from a boy between 10 and 17 years old in good health. Each CDR3 is given with its conserved first and last residue. D genes are given only for firm matches. Some rows have no size entry. The others give once, few or many, or a class for an expanded clone.

clone_size	j_call	d_call	v_call	cdr3_aa	cdr3_nt
few	TRBJ2-7	NA	TRBV21-1	CASSSRTSGVYEQYF	TGTGCCAGCAGCTCTCGGACTAGCGGGGTCTACGAGCAGTACTTC
few	TRBJ1-2	NA	TRBV9	CASRSDDRLHGYTF	TGTGCCAGCAGATCAGACGACAGGCTGCATGGCTACACCTTC
few	TRBJ2-1	NA	TRBV7-3	CASGWPGNEQFF	TGTGCCAGCGGTTGGCCAGGCAATGAGCAGTTCTTC
NA	TRBJ2-6	TRBD1	TRBV6-5	CASSLGGKGSGANVLTF	TGTGCCAGCAGTTTAGGGGGCAAAGGCTCTGGGGCCAACGTCCTGACTTTC
NA	TRBJ1-1	NA	TRBV29-1	CSVEDRGLNTEAFF	TGCAGCGTTGAAGATAGAGGTCTGAACACTGAAGCTTTCTTT
few	TRBJ1-6	NA	TRBV5-1	CASSFGVREPSPLHF	TGCGCCAGCAGTTTTGGGGTAAGGGAGCCTTCACCCCTCCACTTT
few	TRBJ2-5	TRBD1	TRBV29-1	CSVARTGVQETQYF	TGCAGCGTCGCCCGGACAGGGGTACAAGAGACCCAGTACTTC
many	TRBJ2-5	TRBD2	TRBV27	CASSLSTGGETQYF	TGTGCCAGCAGTTTATCGACGGGGGGTGAGACCCAGTACTTC
NA	TRBJ1-1	NA	TRBV4-1	CASSQEGITEAFF	TGCGCCAGCAGCCAAGAGGGAATCACTGAAGCTTTCTTT
few	TRBJ1-4	NA	TRBV7-9	CASSFWGADEKLFF	TGTGCCAGCAGCTTTTGGGGGGCCGATGAAAAACTGTTTTTT
few	TRBJ2-1	NA	TRBV7-2	CASSSGTRLNEQFF	TGTGCCAGCAGCTCCGGGACAAGGCTTAATGAGCAGTTCTTC
NA	TRBJ2-7	NA	TRBV5-1	CASSSFRDSGGYEQYF	TGCGCCAGCAGCTCGTTCCGGGACTCTGGGGGCTACGAGCAGTACTTC
NA	TRBJ2-1	TRBD2	TRBV20-1	CSANSGGSDERFF	TGCAGTGCTAATAGCGGGGGGAGCGATGAGCGGTTCTTC
NA	TRBJ2-7	NA	TRBV7-9	CASSLGAATYEQYF	TGTGCCAGCAGCTTAGGGGCAGCTACCTACGAGCAGTACTTC
once	TRBJ1-5	TRBD1	TRBV6-6	CASSYSTGFGQPQHF	TGTGCCAGCAGTTACTCGACAGGGTTCGGTCAGCCCCAGCATTTT
few	TRBJ2-5	NA	TRBV7-3	CASSLTGHPSETQYF	TGTGCCAGCAGCTTAACCGGACACCCATCGGAGACCCAGTACTTC
few	TRBJ2-7	TRBD1	TRBV20-1	CSAARDSTYEQYF	TGCAGTGCTGCTCGGGACAGTACCTACGAGCAGTACTTC
few	TRBJ2-6	NA	TRBV15	CATSSGGSWAGANVLTF	TGTGCCACCAGCAGCGGGGGATCCTGGGCTGGGGCCAACGTCCTGACTTTC
NA	TRBJ2-1	TRBD2	TRBV24-1	CATSDAGTSGGHGDEQFF	TGTGCCACCAGTGACGCCGGGACTAGCGGGGGCCACGGGGATGAGCAGTTCTTC
NA	TRBJ1-1	NA	TRBV7-9	CASSLFASNTEAFF	TGTGCCAGCAGCTTATTTGCATCGAACACTGAAGCTTTCTTT
few	TRBJ1-6	NA	TRBV15	CATRKPGTGNSPLHF	TGTGCCACCAGGAAGCCCGGGACTGGGAATTCACCCCTCCACTTT
NA	TRBJ1-1	NA	TRBV20-1	CSARDGGHLNTEAFF	TGCAGTGCTAGAGATGGGGGACACTTGAACACTGAAGCTTTCTTT
NA	TRBJ2-7	NA	TRBV20-1	CSVPILVENEQYF	TGCAGTGTTCCTATCCTAGTGGAGAACGAGCAGTACTTC
NA	TRBJ2-2	NA	TRBV5-5	CASSLMIVRPTGELFF	TGTGCCAGCAGCTTAATGATCGTGAGGCCCACCGGGGAGCTGTTTTTT
NA	TRBJ2-1	NA	TRBV27	CASRPQGGGNEQFF	TGTGCCAGCAGGCCCCAAGGGGGAGGCAATGAGCAGTTCTTC
NA	TRBJ1-5	NA	TRBV12-3/TRBV12-4	CASSSTGRGNQPQHF	TGTGCCAGCAGCTCCACAGGGAGGGGCAATCAGCCCCAGCATTTT
few	TRBJ2-7	NA	TRBV4-1	CASSQVLGQVLSYEQYF	TGCGCCAGCAGCCAAGTTCTTGGGCAAGTGCTTTCCTACGAGCAGTACTTC
few	TRBJ2-1	TRBD2	TRBV2	CASRVTSGGADEQFF	TGTGCCAGCAGGGTGACTAGCGGGGGGGCGGATGAGCAGTTCTTC
NA	TRBJ1-2	NA	TRBV12-3/TRBV12-4	CASSLAHPANYGYTF	TGTGCCAGCAGTTTAGCGCATCCAGCTAACTATGGCTACACCTTC
NA	TRBJ2-5	TRBD2	TRBV7-9	CASSLERGEGPYF	TGTGCCAGCAGCTTAGAGCGGGGAGAAGGTCCCTACTTC
NA	TRBJ2-7	NA	TRBV5-1	CASSLYRNEQYF	TGCGCCAGCAGCTTGTACAGGAACGAGCAGTACTTC
many	TRBJ2-5	NA	TRBV5-5	CASSFLQGEETQYF	TGTGCCAGCAGCTTCTTACAGGGTGAAGAGACCCAGTACTTC
NA	TRBJ2-5	NA	TRBV29-1	CSAGRLPGETQYF	TGCAGCGCCGGGCGACTCCCGGGTGAGACCCAGTACTTC
NA	TRBJ1-1	TRBD1	TRBV6-6	CASSYLNLAGGTEAFF	TGTGCCAGCAGTTACCTAAACTTGGCAGGGGGGACTGAAGCTTTCTTT
few	TRBJ2-5	NA	TRBV2	CASSEIAGQETQYF	TGTGCCAGCAGTGAAATCGCAGGACAAGAGACCCAGTACTTC
few	TRBJ1-4	NA	TRBV12-3/TRBV12-4	CASRWGERRRTNEKLFF	TGTGCCAGCAGGTGGGGAGAGCGGCGGAGAACTAATGAAAAACTGTTTTTT
NA	TRBJ2-7	NA	TRBV5-1	CASRRSGTVTYEQYF	TGCGCCAGCAGGCGTTCGGGGACGGTAACCTACGAGCAGTACTTC